A single sample is the source of the 14 T cell receptor beta chains below, sequenced in a study of Ad26.COV2.S vaccination and SARS-CoV-2 variants. The table came from immunoSEQ multiplex PCR; TCRdb's copy has only in-frame clones and leaves some out. The sample shows over 250,000 clones, around 87% of them seen only once. Treatment meaning: roughly 18 received Ad26.COV2.S at low or high dose, single or two shots; about five received placebo; per-sample allocation not given. Sampling happened 63 days after the first vaccine or placebo injection. Sequenced here: peripheral blood, sampled in a trial of Ad26.COV2.S vaccine versus placebo. These receptors came from a person between 18 and 65 years old who received the Ad26.COV2.S COVID-19 vaccine or a placebo.

Turning to this clone: Mismatch with germline at one junction end may stem from a read error. This chain uses TRBV7-9 with TRBJ1-2, with D uncertain. In germline, CDR1 is SEHNR, CDR2 FQNEAQ (reference sequence). CDR3 length equals 10 residues. The CDR3 DNA follows: TGTGCCAGCAGCTTAGAGGCAGGAGGGTTC. Its translation is CASSLEAGGF.

This chain links TRBV10-3 with TRBJ2-1; a possible D gene is TRBD2 (6 bases). Germline V gives CDR1 ENHRY, CDR2 SYGVKD. This CDR3 has 15 amino acids. Trimming removed 4 bases from V and 4 bases from J, with 14 bases in between. The CDR3 here is CAISALAGMYNEQFF. The DNA for the CDR3 is TGTGCCATCAGTGCGTTGGCGGGAATGTACAATGAGCAGTTCTTC.

V usage is TRBV5-8 and J usage is TRBJ1-5; D uncertain. CDR1 and CDR2 from the germline V gene are SGHTS and YDEGEE. V was pared by 4 bases and J by 3 bases, with 11 bases between. The CDR3 is made up of 14 amino acids. This chain's CDR3 is CASSLGNLNQPQHF. CDR3 nucleotide sequence: TGTGCCAGCAGCCTAGGTAACCTCAATCAGCCCCAGCATTTT.

This clone is a singleton in its sample. V and J are TRBV11-2 and TRBJ2-2; 9 nucleotides agree with TRBD2. Per germline, CDR1 SGHAT and CDR2 FQNNGV. This CDR3 comprises 16 residues. The V segment lost 2 bases and the J segment 4 bases; nucleotides outside the gene matches: 5. The CDR3 sequence is CASSLSLAGTTGELFF. CDR3 DNA: TGTGCCAGCAGCTTAAGCCTAGCGGGAACCACCGGGGAGCTGTTTTTT.

The rearrangement links TRBV29-1 to TRBJ1-3; D unresolved. The length of the CDR3 is 13 residues. Germline assignment: CDR1 SQVTM and CDR2 ANQGSEA. Trimming pared 4 bases from V and 0 bases from J, leaving 7 bases between. The chain's CDR3 is CSVARSSGNTIYF. The CDR3 DNA reads TGCAGCGTTGCCCGGTCCTCTGGAAACACCATATATTTT.

J is TRBJ1-5 and V is TRBV10-3; D is uncertain. This CDR3 has 15 amino acids. Germline lookup yields CDR1 ENHRY and CDR2 SYGVKD. V was trimmed by 6 bases and J by 0 bases, leaving 12 bases between them. The chain's CDR3 is CAISTGLNSNQPQHF. For the CDR3, the DNA is TGTGCCATCAGCACCGGGCTTAATAGCAATCAGCCCCAGCATTTT.

The V call is TRBV30, the J call TRBJ2-5, with D uncertain. Trimming pared 0 bases from V and 1 base from J, leaving 3 bases between. This CDR3 comprises 12 residues. The germline CDR1 and CDR2 sequences are GTSNPN and SVGIG (reference sequence). CDR3 in amino acids: CAWSVGQETQYF. The CDR3 DNA sequence: TGTGCCTGGAGTGTCGGCCAAGAGACCCAGTACTTC.

The chain employs TRBV7-9 and TRBJ1-2; perhaps TRBD1 as D (5 bases). This CDR3 is 14 amino acids long. CDR1 and CDR2 from the germline V gene are SEHNR and FQNEAQ (reference sequence). V was pared by 2 bases and J by 3 bases, with 10 bases between. For the CDR3, the DNA is TGTGCCAGCAGCTTATCAGGGACGGACTATGGCTACACCTTC. Protein: CASSLSGTDYGYTF.

This clone appeared many times. The gene calls are TRBV2 and TRBJ2-7, with 8 bases aligning to TRBD1. The ends lost 7 bases at V and 0 bases at J; junction bases unmatched: 11. Germline V gene sequence: CDR1 SNHLY, CDR2 FYNNEI. This CDR3 spans 16 amino acids. The CDR3 region is CASTALWTGSSYEQYF. The CDR3 DNA sequence: TGTGCCAGCACCGCACTTTGGACAGGGAGCTCCTACGAGCAGTACTTC.

The rearrangement joins TRBV12-3 or TRBV12-4 to TRBJ1-1; D perhaps matches TRBD1 (5 bases). V was cut by 3 bases and J by 4 bases, with 6 bases left in between. This CDR3 is 12 amino acids long. The CDR3 DNA is TGTGCCAGCAGTTTCAGGGCCACTGAAGCTTTCTTT. This translates into CASSFRATEAFF.

This clone appeared a single time. The J gene is TRBJ2-5, the V gene TRBV20-1, with a possible D match to TRBD2 (6 bases). CDR1 and CDR2 (germline): DFQATT, SNEGSKA (reference sequence). V was trimmed by 2 bases and J by 5 bases, leaving 6 bases between them. The CDR3 is 11 amino acids. As DNA, the CDR3 is TGCAGTGCTAGACTAGCGGAGACCCAGTACTTC. Its protein product is CSARLAETQYF.

This clone showed up just a few times. This chain links TRBV19 with TRBJ1-3; unclear D gene. With 4 bases removed from V and 0 bases from J, the gap between germline ends came to 16 bases. Germline CDR1 LNHDA, CDR2 SQIVND (reference sequence). The CDR3 is 17 residues long. As DNA, the CDR3 is TGTGCCAGTAGTACCCTTGGCGGCAGGATCTCTGGAAACACCATATATTTT. It specifies CASSTLGGRISGNTIYF.

This chain joins TRBV6-6 and TRBJ2-1, with 13 bases that match TRBD2. J was trimmed by 0 bases and V by 5 bases; bases with no gene match: 25. Germline V gene data show CDR1 as MNHNY and CDR2 as SVGAGI (reference sequence). The CDR3 length is 24 residues. DNA for the CDR3: TGTGCCAGCAGTCCTCCCCGGGGGACAGGGGGACTAGCGGGACTTAAACACTCCTACAATGAGCAGTTCTTC. This gives the protein CASSPPRGTGGLAGLKHSYNEQFF.

The genes are TRBV18 and TRBJ2-1, with 8 bases that match TRBD1. CDR3 length equals 14 residues. The germline V gene encodes CDR1 KGHSH and CDR2 LQKENI. After removal of 3 bases from V and 4 bases from J, the junction contained 2 bases not matched to a gene. The CDR3 DNA is TGTGCCAGCTCACCTAGACAGGGGTACAATGAGCAGTTCTTC. It specifies CASSPRQGYNEQFF. Drawing the rest from reference TRBV18 and TRBJ2-1, the complete variable domain is NAGVMQNPRHLVRRRGQEARLRCSPMKGHSHVYWYRQLPEEGLKFMVYLQKENIIDESGMPKERFSAEFPKEGPSILRIQQVVRGDSAAYFCASSPRQGYNEQFFGPGTRLTVL.